The next 9 T cell receptor beta chains were all read from a single sample in a study of vaccination and CD4 T cells after COVID-19. TCRdb re-analysed the PCR reads in MiXCR, keeping a single row per CDR3 protein. Of approximately 20,000 distinct CDR3 sequences in the sample, under 60% are singletons; the top ten hold around 1.2%. The material sequenced was CD4+ T cells from blood, taken before SARS-CoV-2 vaccination. Receptors were obtained from a human donor who had recovered from COVID-19.

This clonotype turned up a few times. The chain is built from TRBV20-1 and TRBJ2-2; D is uncertain. The germline V and J ends were trimmed by 0 bases and 5 bases, with 13 bases remaining between them. The CDR3 contains 15 residues. CDR1 and CDR2 from the germline V gene are DFQATT and SNEGSKA (reference sequence). The CDR3 region is CSARDYSRRTGELFF. The CDR3 coding sequence is TGCAGTGCTAGAGATTATAGTAGGCGGACCGGGGAGCTGTTTTTT.

This sequence joins TRBV7-6 and TRBJ2-2; TRBD2 matches at 9 bases. Germline CDR1 reads SGHVS; CDR2 reads FNYEAQ. This CDR3 is 13 amino acids long. CDR3 nucleotides: TGTGCTAGCGCGGGAGGGCTATACGGGGAGCTGTTTTTT. It yields the protein CASAGGLYGELFF.

V is TRBV6-1 and J is TRBJ2-7, with D maybe TRBD1 (7 bases). Trimming shortened V by 4 bases and J by 4 bases, and 17 bases separated the two germline ends. The CDR3 extends over 15 amino acids. The germline V gene encodes CDR1 MNHNS and CDR2 SASEGT. This CDR3 is CASSVSRGVGYEQYF. The DNA of the CDR3 is TGTGCCAGCAGTGTTTCCAGGGGGGTGGGGTACGAGCAGTACTTC.

V and J are TRBV6-5 and TRBJ2-2; 11 bases agree with TRBD1. J gave up 7 bases and V 4 bases, and 5 bases lay outside the gene matches. In germline, CDR1 is MNHEY, CDR2 SVGAGI. The CDR3 is made up of 15 amino acids. The CDR3 coding sequence is TGTGCCAGCAGTTTTGGACAGGGGGCTATCGGGGAGCTGTTTTTT. This gives the protein CASSFGQGAIGELFF.

The rearrangement links TRBV6-1 to TRBJ2-1, with 7 nucleotides matching TRBD1. The trim removed 6 bases at V and 3 bases at J, leaving 2 bases unmatched. The CDR3 totals 13 residues. Germline V lookup: CDR1 MNHNS, CDR2 SASEGT. The CDR3 DNA follows: TGTGCCAGCAGGCGGACAGGCTACAATGAGCAGTTCTTC. This encodes CASRRTGYNEQFF.

V is TRBV7-6 and J is TRBJ1-2; TRBD1 aligns across 7 bases. Per germline, CDR1 SGHVS and CDR2 FNYEAQ. This CDR3 comprises 13 residues. The V segment lost 5 bases and the J segment 7 bases; nucleotides outside the gene matches: 7. The DNA for the CDR3 is TGTGCCAGCAGCCCGACAGGGTTTAGTGGCTACACCTTC. It encodes CASSPTGFSGYTF.

This clonotype was recorded a few times. The chain links TRBV7-9 to TRBJ1-6; 7 bases align to TRBD1. The CDR3 consists of 15 residues. The germline gives CDR1 SEHNR, CDR2 FQNEAQ (reference sequence). V lost 5 bases and J lost 5; bases outside the gene matches: 6. In DNA, the CDR3 is TGTGCCAGCAGCCCCCTACAGGGGAATAATTCACCCCTCCACTTT. Its protein is CASSPLQGNNSPLHF.

The genes are TRBV27 and TRBJ2-3; D is perhaps TRBD1 or TRBD2 (5 bases each). V was clipped by 2 bases and J by 5 bases, with 20 bases between them. This CDR3 is 17 amino acids long. In germline, CDR1 is MNHEY, CDR2 SMNVEV (reference sequence). CDR3 residues: CASSLPPGPLSLDTQYF. CDR3 nucleotide sequence: TGTGCCAGCAGTTTACCTCCGGGGCCTTTGAGTTTAGATACGCAGTATTTT.

The chain couples TRBV7-8 to TRBJ1-2; D ambiguous. V dropped 0 bases and J dropped 4 bases, with 9 bases sitting between them. There are 14 residues in the CDR3. Per germline, CDR1 SGHVS and CDR2 FQNEAQ. The CDR3 region has the DNA TGTGCCAGCAGCTTAGCCCCCGGTCCCTATGGCTACACCTTC. It translates to CASSLAPGPYGYTF.